This TCR beta chain was found in a study of response to subunit inactivated influenza vaccine. The CDR3 contains 15 residues. V lost 1 base, J lost 1 base, and 10 bases lay in between. This clonotype was observed a handful of times. TCRdb used MiXCR to reprocess the RT-PCR reads, holding one entry per CDR3 protein. Here the sample spans 600,000 to 850,000 distinct CDR3 sequences, around 13% being singletons. The sequence was collected from a man aged 50 to 60 who received an inactivated influenza vaccine. The sample consisted of PBMCs from blood, taken 14 to 15 days before vaccination. The chain couples TRBV12-3 or TRBV12-4 to TRBJ1-2, with a tentative D call TRBD1 (5 bases). In DNA, the CDR3 is TGTGCCAGCAGTTTAGTCCAGGGTCTTAACTATGGCTACACCTTC. This encodes CASSLVQGLNYGYTF.